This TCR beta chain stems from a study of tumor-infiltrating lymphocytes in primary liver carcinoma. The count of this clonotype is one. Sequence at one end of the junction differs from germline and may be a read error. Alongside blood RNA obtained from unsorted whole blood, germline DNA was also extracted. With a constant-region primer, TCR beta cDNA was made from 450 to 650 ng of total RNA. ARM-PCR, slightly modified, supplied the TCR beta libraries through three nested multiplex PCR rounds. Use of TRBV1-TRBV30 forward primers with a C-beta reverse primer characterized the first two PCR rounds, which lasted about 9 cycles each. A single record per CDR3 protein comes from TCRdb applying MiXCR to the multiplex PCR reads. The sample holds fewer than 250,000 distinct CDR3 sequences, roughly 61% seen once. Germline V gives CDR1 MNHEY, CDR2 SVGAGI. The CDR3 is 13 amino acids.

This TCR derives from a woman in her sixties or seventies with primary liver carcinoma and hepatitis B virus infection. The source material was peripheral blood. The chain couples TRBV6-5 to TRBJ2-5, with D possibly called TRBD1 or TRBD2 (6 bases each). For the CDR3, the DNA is TGTGCCAGCAGTTACCAGAGGGGGGCGACCCAGCACTTC. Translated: CASSYQRGATQHF.